Included here is one T cell receptor beta chain sequence, with context. The study used treatment-naive patients who had stable or active relapsing-remitting disease as multiple sclerosis controls. Through negative isolation, CD4+ and CD8+ T cells were obtained, while TEMRA cells were enriched using FACS. Reverse transcription of about 0.5 to 1 ug RNA was carried out with random hexamers. TCRdb ran MiXCR on the immunoSEQ multiplex PCR reads and lists one entry per CDR3 protein. The table lists some 140,000 distinct CDR3 sequences, around nine tenths of them singletons. Germline CDR1 and CDR2: MDHEN and SYDVKM. Trimming removed 1 base from V and 3 bases from J, with 13 bases in between. The CDR3 covers 15 residues. This record belongs to a study of CD8 T cells in Susac syndrome.

The chain employs TRBV28 and TRBJ2-7; D might be TRBD2 (5 bases). Sequencing was carried out using CD8+ T cells from PBMCs. This receptor was identified in a human donor with multiple sclerosis. The CDR3 region has the DNA TGTGCCAGCAGTTTATACGGGGTGGCGAACTACGAGCAGTACTTC. Translating gives CASSLYGVANYEQYF. The full variable domain, its missing parts supplied by reference TRBV28 and TRBJ2-7, is DVKVTQSSRYLVKRTGEKVFLECVQDMDHENMFWYRQDPGLGLRLIYFSYDVKMKEKGDIPEGYSVSREKKERFSLILESASTNQTSMYLCASSLYGVANYEQYFGPGTRLTVT.